The entry below gives a single T cell receptor beta chain sequence along with its context. The sample belongs to a study of blood T cell repertoires in COVID-19. Trimming stripped 4 bases from V and 2 bases from J, with 13 bases between. CDR1 and CDR2 from the germline V gene are MNHEY and SVGAGI. This CDR3 comprises 15 residues. TCRdb's table, derived via immunoSEQ multiplex PCR, lists solely in-frame clones and lacks some. This sample has 30,000 to 45,000 clones; 85% occur once, and the top ten carry roughly 14%. The clonotype comes from a human donor in a cohort sampled during active COVID-19. The specimen sequenced was peripheral blood. This rearrangement joins TRBV6-5 to TRBJ2-3; D unresolved. Here the CDR3 DNA reads TGTGCCAGCAGTTCCCCCGTCGGTAACACAGATACGCAGTATTTT. Residues: CASSSPVGNTDTQYF.